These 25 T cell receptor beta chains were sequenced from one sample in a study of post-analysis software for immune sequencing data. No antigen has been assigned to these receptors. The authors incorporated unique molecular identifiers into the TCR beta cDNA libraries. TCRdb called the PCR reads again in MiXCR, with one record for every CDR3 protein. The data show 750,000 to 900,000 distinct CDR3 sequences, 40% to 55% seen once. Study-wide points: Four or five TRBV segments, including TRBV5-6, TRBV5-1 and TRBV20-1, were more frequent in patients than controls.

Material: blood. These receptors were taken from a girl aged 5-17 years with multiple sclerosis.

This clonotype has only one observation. The CDR3 loop reads CSGSGTSYLGEQYF. The CDR3 nucleotides read TGCAGTGGGTCCGGGACTAGCTATCTCGGCGAGCAGTACTTC. The V and J genes are TRBV20-1 and TRBJ2-4; TRBD2 agrees at 9 bases. The J call may be mistaken, given a closer DNA end match to TRBJ2-7. The CDR3 totals 14 residues. From germline, CDR1 is DFQATT and CDR2 SNEGSKA (reference sequence).

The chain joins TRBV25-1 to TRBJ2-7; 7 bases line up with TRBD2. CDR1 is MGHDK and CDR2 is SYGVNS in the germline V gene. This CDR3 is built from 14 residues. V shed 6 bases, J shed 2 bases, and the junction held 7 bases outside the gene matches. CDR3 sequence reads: CASSGLAETYEQYF. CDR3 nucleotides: TGTGCCAGCAGCGGGCTAGCGGAGACCTACGAGCAGTACTTC.

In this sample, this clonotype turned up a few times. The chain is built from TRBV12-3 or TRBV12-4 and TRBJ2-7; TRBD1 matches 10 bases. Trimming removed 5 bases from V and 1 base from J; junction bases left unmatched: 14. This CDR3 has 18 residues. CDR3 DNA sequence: TGTGCCAGCAGTCCGGGAGTGGGACAGGGGATTGTTTCCTACGAGCAGTACTTC. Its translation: CASSPGVGQGIVSYEQYF.

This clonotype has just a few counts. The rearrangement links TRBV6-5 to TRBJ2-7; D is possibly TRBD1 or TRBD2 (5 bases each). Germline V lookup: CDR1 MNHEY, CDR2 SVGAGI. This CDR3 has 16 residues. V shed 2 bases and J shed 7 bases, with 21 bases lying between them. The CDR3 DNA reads TGTGCCAGCAGTTACAGGGGTCAGGGTGGACTTCCGGAGCAGTACTTC. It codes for CASSYRGQGGLPEQYF.

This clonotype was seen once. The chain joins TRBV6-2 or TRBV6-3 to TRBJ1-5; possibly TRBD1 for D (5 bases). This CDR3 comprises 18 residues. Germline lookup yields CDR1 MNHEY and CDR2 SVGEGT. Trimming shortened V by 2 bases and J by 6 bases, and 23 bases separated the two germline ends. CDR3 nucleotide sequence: TGTGCCAGCAGTTACGTCCCCGGGACCGGGTTTGGCAGTCAGCCCCAGCATTTT. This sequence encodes CASSYVPGTGFGSQPQHF.

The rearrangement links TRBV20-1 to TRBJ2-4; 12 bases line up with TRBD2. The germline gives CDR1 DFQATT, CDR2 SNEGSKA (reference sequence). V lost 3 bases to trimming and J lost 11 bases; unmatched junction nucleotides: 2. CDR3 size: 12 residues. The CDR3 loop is CSASGLAGLQYF. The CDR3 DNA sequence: TGCAGTGCTAGCGGACTAGCGGGGCTTCAGTACTTC.

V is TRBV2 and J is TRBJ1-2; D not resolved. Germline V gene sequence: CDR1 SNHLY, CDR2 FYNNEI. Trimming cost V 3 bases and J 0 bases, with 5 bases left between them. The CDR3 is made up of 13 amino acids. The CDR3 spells CASSDGANYGYTF. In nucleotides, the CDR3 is TGTGCCAGCAGTGACGGGGCTAACTATGGCTACACCTTC.

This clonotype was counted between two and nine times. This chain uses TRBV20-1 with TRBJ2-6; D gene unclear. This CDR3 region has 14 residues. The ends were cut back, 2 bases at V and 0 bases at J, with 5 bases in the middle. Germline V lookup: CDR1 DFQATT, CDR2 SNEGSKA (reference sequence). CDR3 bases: TGCAGTGCTAGACGCAGCTCTGGGGCCAACGTCCTGACTTTC. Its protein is CSARRSSGANVLTF.

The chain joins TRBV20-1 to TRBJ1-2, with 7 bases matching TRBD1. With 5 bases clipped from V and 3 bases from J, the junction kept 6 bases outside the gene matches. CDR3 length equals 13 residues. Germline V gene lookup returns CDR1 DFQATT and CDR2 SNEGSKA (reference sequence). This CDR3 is CSAVSDRDYGYTF. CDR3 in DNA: TGCAGTGCTGTATCCGACAGGGACTATGGCTACACCTTC.

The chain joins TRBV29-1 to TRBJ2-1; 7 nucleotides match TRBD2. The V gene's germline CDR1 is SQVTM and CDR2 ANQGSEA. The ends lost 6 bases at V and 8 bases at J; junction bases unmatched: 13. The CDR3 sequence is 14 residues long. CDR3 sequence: CSVVTLLAGDEQFF. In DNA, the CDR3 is TGCAGCGTCGTTACCCTACTGGCGGGAGATGAGCAGTTCTTC.

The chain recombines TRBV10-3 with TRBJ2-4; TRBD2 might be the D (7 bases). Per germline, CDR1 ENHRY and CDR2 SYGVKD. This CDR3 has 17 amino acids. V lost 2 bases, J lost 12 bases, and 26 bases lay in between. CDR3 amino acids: CAISEGAGVGPKQGQYF. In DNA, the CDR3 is TGTGCCATCAGTGAGGGTGCGGGAGTGGGCCCAAAACAGGGTCAGTACTTC.

CDR3 coding DNA: TGCAGTGCTGCCCGGAAGGTAGCGGGAGTATCCGATGAGCAGTTCTTC. Protein: CSAARKVAGVSDEQFF. J is TRBJ2-1 and V is TRBV20-1, with TRBD2 matching over 9 bases. Germline trimming cut 5 bases from V and 8 bases from J; bases unmatched to any gene: 16. Germline V gene lookup returns CDR1 DFQATT and CDR2 SNEGSKA (reference sequence). This CDR3 comprises 16 residues.

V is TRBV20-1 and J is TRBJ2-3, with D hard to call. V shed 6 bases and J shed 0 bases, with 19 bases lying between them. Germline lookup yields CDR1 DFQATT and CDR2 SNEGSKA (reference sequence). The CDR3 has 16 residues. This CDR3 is CSADFFSSGSTDTQYF. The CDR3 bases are TGCAGTGCCGATTTCTTTAGCAGTGGAAGCACAGATACGCAGTATTTT.

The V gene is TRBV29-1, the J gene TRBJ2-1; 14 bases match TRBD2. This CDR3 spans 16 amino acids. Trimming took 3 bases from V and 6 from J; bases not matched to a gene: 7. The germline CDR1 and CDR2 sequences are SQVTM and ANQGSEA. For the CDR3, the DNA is TGCAGCGTTGATGGGACTAGCGGGAGACGAGTCAATGAGCAGTTCTTC. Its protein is CSVDGTSGRRVNEQFF.

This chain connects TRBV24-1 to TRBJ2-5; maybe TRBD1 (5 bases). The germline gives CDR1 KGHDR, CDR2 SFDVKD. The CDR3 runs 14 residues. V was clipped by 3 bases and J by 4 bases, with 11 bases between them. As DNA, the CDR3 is TGTGCCACCAGTGATCAGACTGGGGCAGAGACCCAGTACTTC. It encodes CATSDQTGAETQYF.

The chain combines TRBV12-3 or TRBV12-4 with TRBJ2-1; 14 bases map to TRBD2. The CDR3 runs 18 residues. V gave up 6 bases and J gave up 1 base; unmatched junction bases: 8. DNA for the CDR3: TGTGCCAGCAGCCCGGGACTAGCGGGAGTCGGGTCCTACAATGAGCAGTTCTTC. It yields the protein CASSPGLAGVGSYNEQFF.

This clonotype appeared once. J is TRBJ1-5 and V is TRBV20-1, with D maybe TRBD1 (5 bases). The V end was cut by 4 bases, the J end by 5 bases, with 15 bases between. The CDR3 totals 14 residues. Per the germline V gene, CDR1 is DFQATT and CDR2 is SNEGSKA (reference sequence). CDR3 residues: CSATLTENYQPQHF. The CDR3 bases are TGCAGTGCTACCCTGACAGAGAATTATCAGCCCCAGCATTTT.

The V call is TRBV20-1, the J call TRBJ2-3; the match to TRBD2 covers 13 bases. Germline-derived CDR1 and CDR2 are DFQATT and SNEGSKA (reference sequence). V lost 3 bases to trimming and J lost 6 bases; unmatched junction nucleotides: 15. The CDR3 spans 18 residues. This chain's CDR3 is CSASGLAGVLLPLDTQYF. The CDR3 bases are TGCAGTGCTAGTGGACTAGCGGGAGTCCTGCTCCCTTTGGATACGCAGTATTTT.

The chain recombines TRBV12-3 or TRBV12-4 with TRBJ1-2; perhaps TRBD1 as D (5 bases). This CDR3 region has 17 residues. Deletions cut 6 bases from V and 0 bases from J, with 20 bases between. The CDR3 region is CASSPGGGGGANYGYTF. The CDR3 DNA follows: TGTGCCAGCAGCCCAGGAGGCGGGGGGGGAGCTAACTATGGCTACACCTTC.

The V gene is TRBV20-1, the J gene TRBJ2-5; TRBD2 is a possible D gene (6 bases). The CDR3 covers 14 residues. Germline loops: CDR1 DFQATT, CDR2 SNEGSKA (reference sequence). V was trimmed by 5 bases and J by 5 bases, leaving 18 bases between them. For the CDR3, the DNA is TGCAGTGCTGCCCCCCGGATAGCGGTTGAGACCCAGTACTTC. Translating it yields CSAAPRIAVETQYF.

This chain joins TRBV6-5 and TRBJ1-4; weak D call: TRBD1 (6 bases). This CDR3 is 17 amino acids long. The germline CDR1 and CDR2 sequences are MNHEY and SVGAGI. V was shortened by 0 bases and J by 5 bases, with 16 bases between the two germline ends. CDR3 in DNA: TGTGCCAGCAGTTACTCGGGTATCAGGGGAGTAAATGAAAAACTGTTTTTT. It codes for CASSYSGIRGVNEKLFF.

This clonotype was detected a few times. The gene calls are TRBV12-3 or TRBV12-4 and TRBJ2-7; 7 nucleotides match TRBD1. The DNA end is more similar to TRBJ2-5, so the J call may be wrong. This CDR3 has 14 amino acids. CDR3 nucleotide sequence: TGTGCCAGCAGTTGGGGACAGCTCCAAGAGACCCAGTACTTC. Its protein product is CASSWGQLQETQYF.

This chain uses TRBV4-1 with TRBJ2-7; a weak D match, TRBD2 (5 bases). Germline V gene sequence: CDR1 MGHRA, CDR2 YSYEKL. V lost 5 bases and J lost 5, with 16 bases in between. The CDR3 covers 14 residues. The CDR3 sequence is CASSTWTAEDEQYF. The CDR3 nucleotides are TGCGCCAGCAGCACTTGGACTGCCGAGGACGAGCAGTACTTC.

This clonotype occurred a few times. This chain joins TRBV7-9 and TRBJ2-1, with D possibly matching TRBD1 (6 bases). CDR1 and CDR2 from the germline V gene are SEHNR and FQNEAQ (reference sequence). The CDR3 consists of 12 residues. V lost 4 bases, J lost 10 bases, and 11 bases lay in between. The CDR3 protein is CASSSTGYEQFF. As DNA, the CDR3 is TGTGCCAGCAGCTCTACAGGGTACGAGCAGTTCTTC.

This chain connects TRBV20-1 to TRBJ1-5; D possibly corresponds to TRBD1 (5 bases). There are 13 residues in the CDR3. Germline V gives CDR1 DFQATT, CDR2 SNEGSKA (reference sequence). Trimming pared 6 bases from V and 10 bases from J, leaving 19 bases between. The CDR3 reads CSATGTDISPQHF. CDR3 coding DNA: TGCAGTGCCACCGGGACGGATATCAGCCCCCAGCATTTT.